This TCR beta chain was identified during a study of control samples from healthy donors and cancer patients. Profiled with immunoSEQ multiplex PCR; TCRdb holds only in-frame clones, not every one. This sample carries more than 85,000 clones, more than 75% of them seen once, and the ten largest clones take roughly 3.5%. V was clipped by 4 bases and J by 5 bases, with 17 bases between them. The germline V gene has CDR1 KGHDR and CDR2 SFDVKD. The CDR3 covers 15 residues. The sample taken for sequencing was PBMCs. The chain combines TRBV24-1 with TRBJ2-7; TRBD1 is a possible D gene (5 bases). The receptor was derived from a woman aged 55-70 years with lung cancer. CDR3 nucleotides: TGTGCCACCAGTGACTGGTTCCAAGGGGCCCACGAGCAGTACTTC. Its translation is CATSDWFQGAHEQYF.